The 27 T cell receptor beta chains presented below share a single source sample, sequenced in a study of shared clonotypes between healthy human individuals. Data came from immunoSEQ multiplex PCR; TCRdb stores just in-frame clones and leaves some out. The sample records about 380,000 clones, about 97% being singletons. The sample comprised memory CD8+ T cells sorted from blood. Subset indicated: CD45RO+ cells pooled with CCR7-negative TemRA cells. Receptors originate from a man under 40 in good health.

This chain joins TRBV4-1 and TRBJ1-4; TRBD1 might be the D (5 bases). V lost 1 base, J lost 8 bases, and 11 bases lay in between. The V gene's germline CDR1 is MGHRA and CDR2 YSYEKL. The CDR3 has 14 amino acids. The CDR3 DNA sequence: TGCGCCAGCAGCCAAGTACAGGTAGCGGAAAAACTGTTTTTT. This sequence encodes CASSQVQVAEKLFF.

V is TRBV7-3 and J is TRBJ2-2; maybe TRBD2 (5 bases). CDR1 is SGHTA and CDR2 is FQGTGA in the germline V gene. The CDR3 consists of 15 residues. V was clipped by 2 bases and J by 3 bases, with 10 bases between them. The CDR3 sequence: CASSLSLGDTGELFF. The CDR3 DNA reads as TGTGCCAGCAGCTTATCTCTCGGGGACACCGGGGAGCTGTTTTTT.

The CDR3, as DNA: TGTGCCAGTAGTGAAAATAGCGGGAGGGGCACAGATACGCAGTATTTT. It yields the protein CASSENSGRGTDTQYF. The chain combines TRBV19 with TRBJ2-3; TRBD2 matches 11 bases. The CDR3 sequence is 16 residues long. Germline V lookup: CDR1 LNHDA, CDR2 SQIVND (reference sequence). With V trimmed by 5 bases and J by 1 base, 5 bases remained unmatched.

This clone is a singleton in its sample. The V gene is TRBV2, the J gene TRBJ2-3; TRBD2 matches 11 bases. The CDR3 has 15 amino acids. Germline values: CDR1 SNHLY, CDR2 FYNNEI. V gave up 6 bases and J gave up 1 base; unmatched junction bases: 3. For the CDR3, the DNA is TGTGCCAGCAGCGAACTAGCGGGAGGCACAGATACGCAGTATTTT. This sequence encodes CASSELAGGTDTQYF.

The V gene is TRBV2, the J gene TRBJ1-2; D call uncertain. In germline, CDR1 is SNHLY, CDR2 FYNNEI. V was pared by 11 bases and J by 6 bases, with 10 bases between. CDR3 length equals 10 residues. The CDR3 nucleotides read TGTGCCCGTAGGGAGAATGGCTACACCTTC. Protein sequence: CARRENGYTF.

The chain uses TRBV28 and TRBJ1-4; D is unresolved. This CDR3 is 16 amino acids long. The germline V gene has CDR1 MDHEN and CDR2 SYDVKM. The V gene lost 5 bases and the J gene lost 0 bases, with 13 bases spanning the gap. The CDR3 nucleotides read TGTGCCAGCAGTCTCCGGCTCTCTGCAACTAATGAAAAACTGTTTTTT. Amino acids: CASSLRLSATNEKLFF. The full variable domain, rest sourced from reference TRBV28 and TRBJ1-4, is DVKVTQSSRYLVKRTGEKVFLECVQDMDHENMFWYRQDPGLGLRLIYFSYDVKMKEKGDIPEGYSVSREKKERFSLILESASTNQTSMYLCASSLRLSATNEKLFFGSGTQLSVL.

The chain uses TRBV7-9 and TRBJ1-2; D remains unclear. Per germline, CDR1 SEHNR and CDR2 FQNEAQ (reference sequence). The CDR3 spans 11 residues. The V and J ends lost 5 bases and 7 bases respectively, with 8 bases between them. Here the CDR3 DNA reads TGTGCCAGCAGCCCAACCAGTGGCTACACCTTC. This gives the protein CASSPTSGYTF.

This clone was seen more than once but under ten times. V gene TRBV20-1 combines with J gene TRBJ2-7, with D uncertain. V was pared by 2 bases and J by 5 bases, with 4 bases between. Per the germline V gene, CDR1 is DFQATT and CDR2 is SNEGSKA (reference sequence). The CDR3 runs to 10 residues. The DNA of the CDR3 is TGCAGTGCTAGACGGGACGAGCAGTACTTC. It encodes CSARRDEQYF.

The chain uses TRBV6-5 and TRBJ1-2, with D perhaps TRBD1 (6 bases). The CDR3 runs 14 residues. Trimming cost V 4 bases and J 5 bases, with 14 bases left between them. Per germline, CDR1 MNHEY and CDR2 SVGAGI. CDR3 residues: CASSSLGGGYGYTF. CDR3 DNA: TGTGCCAGCAGTTCTTTAGGGGGGGGTTATGGCTACACCTTC.

The chain links TRBV7-2 to TRBJ1-2; unclear D gene. V lost 5 bases, J lost 2 bases, and 9 bases lay in between. CDR3 length equals 13 residues. From germline, CDR1 is SGHTA and CDR2 FQGNSA. Here the CDR3 reads CASSVRDNYGYTF. DNA for the CDR3: TGTGCCAGCAGCGTCCGAGACAACTATGGCTACACCTTC.

Concerning this clone itself: Other DNA sequences from this sample encode an identical CDR3 as well. This chain links TRBV19 with TRBJ2-7; 10 nucleotides match TRBD1. V lost 4 bases, J lost 3 bases, and 3 bases stayed unmatched. Per the germline V gene, CDR1 is LNHDA and CDR2 is SQIVND (reference sequence). CDR3 length: 14 amino acids. CDR3 sequence reads: CASSTRTGGYEQYF. CDR3 DNA sequence: TGTGCCAGTAGTACGAGGACAGGGGGCTACGAGCAGTACTTC. Complete variable domain (other parts from reference TRBV19 and TRBJ2-7): DGGITQSPKYLFRKEGQNVTLSCEQNLNHDAMYWYRQDPGQGLRLIYYSQIVNDFQKGDIAEGYSVSREKKESFPLTVTSAQKNPTAFYLCASSTRTGGYEQYFGPGTRLTVT.

The J gene is TRBJ2-4, the V gene TRBV28; TRBD1 matches 7 bases. This CDR3 has 16 residues. Germline loops: CDR1 MDHEN, CDR2 SYDVKM. Trimming at V came to 6 bases and at J to 0 bases, leaving 8 bases not matched to a gene. CDR3 coding DNA: TGTGCCAGCAGACCCACAGGGGCGCTAGCCAAAAACATTCAGTACTTC. It yields the protein CASRPTGALAKNIQYF.

The chain combines TRBV5-1 with TRBJ1-2; TRBD1 agrees at 8 bases. In germline, CDR1 is SGHRS, CDR2 YFSETQ. The CDR3 is made up of 14 amino acids. After removal of 3 bases from V and 5 bases from J, the junction contained 6 bases not matched to a gene. The CDR3 reads CASSSGQGEYGYTF. The CDR3 DNA is TGCGCCAGCAGCTCCGGACAGGGAGAATATGGCTACACCTTC. The entire variable domain, with the rest obtained from reference TRBV5-1 and TRBJ1-2, is as follows: KAGVTQTPRYLIKTRGQQVTLSCSPISGHRSVSWYQQTPGQGLQFLFEYFSETQRNKGNFPGRFSGRQFSNSRSEMNVSTLELGDSALYLCASSSGQGEYGYTFGSGTRLTVV.

The chain recombines TRBV5-4 with TRBJ2-3, with TRBD2 matching over 13 bases. V was clipped by 4 bases and J by 0 bases; unmatched bases: 2. CDR3 length equals 16 residues. The germline CDR1 and CDR2 sequences are SGHNT and YYREEE (reference sequence). The CDR3 coding sequence is TGTGCCAGCAGCGGGACTAGCGGGACAAGCACAGATACGCAGTATTTT. Translating gives CASSGTSGTSTDTQYF.

CDR3 protein: CASSDQAPGHYSNQPQHF. DNA of the CDR3: TGTGCCAGCAGTGATCAGGCCCCGGGTCATTATAGCAATCAGCCCCAGCATTTT. The rearrangement uses TRBV2 and TRBJ1-5; no definite D call. V dropped 3 bases and J dropped 0 bases, with 18 bases sitting between them. The CDR3 is 18 residues long. The germline gives CDR1 SNHLY, CDR2 FYNNEI.

About this clone itself: Compared with germline, one end of the junction differs, possibly owing to a read error. This rearrangement joins TRBV6-1 to TRBJ2-7, with D perhaps matching TRBD1 (5 bases). The CDR3 has 15 residues. CDR1 and CDR2 from the germline V gene are MNHNS and SASEGT. The DNA for the CDR3 is TGTGCCAGCAGGGAAGTAGACAGACCCTCCTACGAGCAGTACTTC. The encoded protein is CASREVDRPSYEQYF.

The CDR3 loop is CASSSRANYGYTF. CDR3 coding DNA: TGTGCCAGTAGTTCCAGGGCTAACTATGGCTACACCTTC. This sequence joins TRBV19 and TRBJ1-2; TRBD1 is a possible D gene (5 bases). CDR1 is LNHDA, CDR2 SQIVND, per germline (reference sequence). Trimming took off 5 bases at V and 0 bases at J, with 7 bases between the two ends. The CDR3 has 13 residues.

The J gene is TRBJ1-1, the V gene TRBV6-6; D gene uncertain. Germline lookup yields CDR1 MNHNY and CDR2 SVGAGI (reference sequence). This CDR3 is built from 11 residues. V was clipped by 4 bases and J by 11 bases, with 11 bases between them. The CDR3 here is CASSSSDGAFF. In DNA form, the CDR3 reads TGTGCCAGCAGTTCGTCGGACGGTGCTTTCTTT.

The J gene is TRBJ2-2, the V gene TRBV21-1. TRBV21-1 is flagged as a pseudogene. This CDR3 is built from 15 residues. The CDR3 protein is CASSESMDNTGELFF. CDR3 coding DNA: TGTGCCAGCAGCGAAAGTATGGACAACACCGGGGAGCTGTTTTTT.

The chain carries TRBV10-3 and TRBJ2-2; D not resolved. Germline lookup yields CDR1 ENHRY and CDR2 SYGVKD. The CDR3 contains 11 residues. V gave up 6 bases and J gave up 1 base, with 0 bases separating them. CDR3: CAIRNTGELFF. The CDR3, as DNA: TGTGCCATCAGGAACACCGGGGAGCTGTTTTTT.

The rearrangement uses TRBV30 and TRBJ2-2; D gene ambiguous. CDR1 is GTSNPN, CDR2 SVGIG, per germline (reference sequence). Trimming removed 3 bases at V and 7 bases at J, with 12 bases between. This CDR3 region has 13 residues. The CDR3, as DNA: TGTGCCTGGAGATCGGGTTTTAACGGGGAGCTGTTTTTT. This codes for CAWRSGFNGELFF.

The table lists this clone with a count of one. The V gene is TRBV5-6, the J gene TRBJ1-6; no firm D call. The V gene's germline CDR1 is SGHDT and CDR2 YYEEEE. The germline V and J ends were trimmed by 0 bases and 0 bases, with 4 bases remaining between them. CDR3 length equals 15 residues. The CDR3: CASSLDSSYNSPLHF. Written as DNA, the CDR3 is TGTGCCAGCAGCTTGGACAGCTCCTATAATTCACCCCTCCACTTT.

J is TRBJ2-2 and V is TRBV7-8; D gene ambiguous. Germline assignment: CDR1 SGHVS and CDR2 FQNEAQ. The CDR3 contains 15 residues. Trimming pared 2 bases from V and 5 bases from J, leaving 12 bases between. The CDR3 here is CASSLPGYLTGELFF. DNA of the CDR3: TGTGCCAGCAGCTTACCCGGGTATTTAACCGGGGAGCTGTTTTTT.

The chain couples TRBV14 to TRBJ2-5, with a tentative D call TRBD1 (5 bases). This CDR3 is built from 20 residues. The V gene lost 8 bases and the J gene lost 6 bases, with 37 bases spanning the gap. In germline, CDR1 is SGHDN, CDR2 FVKESK. DNA of the CDR3: TGTGCCAGCCTGCCATATGGGCGATACAGTTATCACTGGGGCGGAAAGACCCAGTACTTC. It translates to CASLPYGRYSYHWGGKTQYF.

The V and J genes are TRBV7-9 and TRBJ2-5; the D gene is possibly TRBD2 (7 bases). This CDR3 is built from 14 residues. V was clipped by 5 bases and J by 5 bases, with 15 bases between them. Germline V lookup: CDR1 SEHNR, CDR2 FQNEAQ (reference sequence). CDR3 sequence (DNA): TGTGCCAGCAGCCCCAGGGGAGGGGGGGAGACCCAGTACTTC. Translation: CASSPRGGGETQYF. Using reference TRBV7-9 and TRBJ2-5 for the parts outside the CDR3, the full variable domain is DTGVSQNPRHKITKRGQNVTFRCDPISEHNRLYWYRQTLGQGPEFLTYFQNEAQLEKSRLLSDRFSAERPKGSFSTLEIQRTEQGDSAMYLCASSPRGGGETQYFGPGTRLLVL.

With respect to this clone: This sample includes further DNA sequences coding for the same CDR3. This sequence joins TRBV6-1 and TRBJ2-7; 7 nucleotides agree with TRBD1. Per germline, CDR1 MNHNS and CDR2 SASEGT. The CDR3 sequence is 13 residues long. J gave up 0 bases and V 9 bases, and 5 bases lay outside the gene matches. The CDR3 region has the DNA TGTGCCAGTCGACAGGGACCCTCCTACGAGCAGTACTTC. It encodes CASRQGPSYEQYF.

The rearrangement uses TRBV29-1 and TRBJ2-1; tentative D call: TRBD2 (5 bases). Germline CDR1 is SQVTM and CDR2 is ANQGSEA. The CDR3 consists of 13 residues. V lost 4 bases and J 3 bases, leaving 10 bases between the germline ends. The CDR3 reads CSVVAPLYNEQFF. The CDR3 DNA sequence: TGCAGCGTTGTAGCGCCTCTCTACAATGAGCAGTTCTTC.